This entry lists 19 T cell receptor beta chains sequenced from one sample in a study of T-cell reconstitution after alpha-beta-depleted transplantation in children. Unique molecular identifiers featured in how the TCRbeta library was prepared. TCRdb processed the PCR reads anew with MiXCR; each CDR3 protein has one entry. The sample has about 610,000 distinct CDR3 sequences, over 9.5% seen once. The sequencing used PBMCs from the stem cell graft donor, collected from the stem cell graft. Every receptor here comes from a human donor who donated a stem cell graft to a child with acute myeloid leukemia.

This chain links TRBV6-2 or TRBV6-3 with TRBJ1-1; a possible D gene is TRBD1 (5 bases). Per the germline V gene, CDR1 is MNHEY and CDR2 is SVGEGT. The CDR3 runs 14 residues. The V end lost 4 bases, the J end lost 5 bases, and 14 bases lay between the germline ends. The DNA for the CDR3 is TGTGCCAGCAGTTCTGGGACGGTGGAAACTGAAGCTTTCTTT. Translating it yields CASSSGTVETEAFF.

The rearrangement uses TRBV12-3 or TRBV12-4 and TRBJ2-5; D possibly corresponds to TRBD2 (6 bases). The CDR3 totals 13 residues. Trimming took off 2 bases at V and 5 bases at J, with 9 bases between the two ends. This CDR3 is CASSLRGLETQYF. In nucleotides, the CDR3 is TGTGCCAGCAGTTTACGGGGGTTGGAGACCCAGTACTTC.

CDR3 in amino acids: CSARDRVSPQHF. For the CDR3, the DNA is TGCAGTGCTAGAGATAGAGTATCGCCCCAGCATTTT. The chain couples TRBV20-1 to TRBJ1-5; D is undetermined. Trimming left V 0 bases short and J 9 bases short, with 9 bases between. The CDR3 runs to 12 residues. Germline V gives CDR1 DFQATT, CDR2 SNEGSKA (reference sequence).

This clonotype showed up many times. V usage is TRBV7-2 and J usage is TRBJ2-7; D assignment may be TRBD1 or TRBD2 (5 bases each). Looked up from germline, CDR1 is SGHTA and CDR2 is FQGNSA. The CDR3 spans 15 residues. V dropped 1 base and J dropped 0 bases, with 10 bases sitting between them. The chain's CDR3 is CASSLVGDGSYEQYF. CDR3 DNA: TGTGCCAGCAGCTTAGTTGGGGACGGCTCCTACGAGCAGTACTTC.

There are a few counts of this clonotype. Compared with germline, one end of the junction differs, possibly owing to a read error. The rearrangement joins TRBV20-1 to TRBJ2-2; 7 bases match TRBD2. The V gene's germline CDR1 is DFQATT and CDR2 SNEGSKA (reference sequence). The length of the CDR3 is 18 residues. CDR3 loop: CCARLFRTRRGLTGELFF. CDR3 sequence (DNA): TGCTGTGCTAGACTCTTTCGGACTAGGCGGGGGTTAACCGGGGAGCTGTTTTTT.

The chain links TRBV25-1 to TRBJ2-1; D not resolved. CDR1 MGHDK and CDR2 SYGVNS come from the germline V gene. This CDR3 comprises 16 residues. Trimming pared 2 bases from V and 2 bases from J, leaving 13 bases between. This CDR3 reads CASSENRNPPYNEQFF. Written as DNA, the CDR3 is TGTGCCAGCAGTGAAAATAGGAACCCTCCCTACAATGAGCAGTTCTTC.

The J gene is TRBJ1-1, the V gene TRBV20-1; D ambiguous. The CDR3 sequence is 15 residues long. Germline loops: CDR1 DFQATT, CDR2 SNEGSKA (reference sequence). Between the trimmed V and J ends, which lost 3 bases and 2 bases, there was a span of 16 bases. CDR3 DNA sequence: TGCAGTGCTAGTGGGTCCACCGCCAAAAACACTGAAGCTTTCTTT. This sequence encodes CSASGSTAKNTEAFF.

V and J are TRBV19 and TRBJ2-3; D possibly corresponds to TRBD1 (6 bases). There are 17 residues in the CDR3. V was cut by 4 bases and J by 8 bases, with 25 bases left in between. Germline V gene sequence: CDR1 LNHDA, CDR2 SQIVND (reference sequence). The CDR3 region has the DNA TGTGCCAGTAGTACCCGGGTCGCGCCACTACAAGGGGGTACGCAGTATTTT. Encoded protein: CASSTRVAPLQGGTQYF.

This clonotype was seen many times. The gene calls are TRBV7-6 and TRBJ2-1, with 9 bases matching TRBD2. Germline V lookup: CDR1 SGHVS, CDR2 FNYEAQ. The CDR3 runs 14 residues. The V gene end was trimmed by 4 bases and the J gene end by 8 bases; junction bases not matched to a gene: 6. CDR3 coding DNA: TGTGCCAGCAGCTATAGCGGGAGAATCGATGAGCAGTTCTTC. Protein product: CASSYSGRIDEQFF.

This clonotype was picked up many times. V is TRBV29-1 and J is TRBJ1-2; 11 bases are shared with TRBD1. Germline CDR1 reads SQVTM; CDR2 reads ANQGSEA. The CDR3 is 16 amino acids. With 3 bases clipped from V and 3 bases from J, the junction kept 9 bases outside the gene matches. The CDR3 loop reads CSVDLGQGAGYYGYTF. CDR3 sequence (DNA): TGCAGCGTTGATCTTGGACAGGGGGCTGGCTACTATGGCTACACCTTC. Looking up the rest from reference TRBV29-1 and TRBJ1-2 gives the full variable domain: SAVISQKPSRDICQRGTSLTIQCQVDSQVTMMFWYRQQPGQSLTLIATANQGSEATYESGFVIDKFPISRPNLTFSTLTVSNMSPEDSSIYLCSVDLGQGAGYYGYTFGSGTRLTVV.

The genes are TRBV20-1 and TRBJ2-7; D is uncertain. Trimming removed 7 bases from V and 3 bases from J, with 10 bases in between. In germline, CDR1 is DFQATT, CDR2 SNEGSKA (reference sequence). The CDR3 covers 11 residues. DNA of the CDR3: TGCAGTGTCGACGACCGCTACGAGCAGTACTTC. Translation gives CSVDDRYEQYF.

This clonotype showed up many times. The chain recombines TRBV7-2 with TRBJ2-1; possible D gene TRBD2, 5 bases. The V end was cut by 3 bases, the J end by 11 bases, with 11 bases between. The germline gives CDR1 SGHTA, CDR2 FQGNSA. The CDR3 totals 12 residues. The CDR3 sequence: CASSFLPGKQFF. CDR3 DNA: TGTGCCAGCAGCTTCCTACCCGGGAAGCAGTTCTTC.

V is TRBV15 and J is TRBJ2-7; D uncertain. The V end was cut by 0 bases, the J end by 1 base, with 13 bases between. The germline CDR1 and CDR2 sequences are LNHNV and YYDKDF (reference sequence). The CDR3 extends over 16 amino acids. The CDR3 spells CATSRDLTTYSYEQYF. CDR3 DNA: TGTGCCACCAGCAGAGATTTAACAACTTATTCCTACGAGCAGTACTTC.

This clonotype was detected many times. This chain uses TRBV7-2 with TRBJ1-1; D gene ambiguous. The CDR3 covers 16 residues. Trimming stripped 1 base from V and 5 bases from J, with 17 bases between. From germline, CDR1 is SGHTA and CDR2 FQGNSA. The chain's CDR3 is CASSLESGRLGTEAFF. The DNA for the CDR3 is TGTGCCAGCAGCTTAGAATCCGGGAGGCTTGGTACTGAAGCTTTCTTT.

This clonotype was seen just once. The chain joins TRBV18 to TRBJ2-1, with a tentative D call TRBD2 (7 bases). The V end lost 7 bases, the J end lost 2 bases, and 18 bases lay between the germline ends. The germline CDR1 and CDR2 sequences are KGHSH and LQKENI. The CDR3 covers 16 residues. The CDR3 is CASWAGGAGTYNEQFF. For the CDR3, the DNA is TGTGCCAGCTGGGCTGGGGGGGCCGGAACCTACAATGAGCAGTTCTTC.

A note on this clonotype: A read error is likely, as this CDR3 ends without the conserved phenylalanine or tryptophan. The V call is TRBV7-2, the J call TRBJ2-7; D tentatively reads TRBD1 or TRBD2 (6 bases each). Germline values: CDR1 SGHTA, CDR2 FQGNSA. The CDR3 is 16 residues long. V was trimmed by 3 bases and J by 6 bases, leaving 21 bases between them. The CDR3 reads CASSFRSGAGMGEQYI. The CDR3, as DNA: TGTGCCAGCAGCTTTCGATCGGGGGCGGGTATGGGCGAGCAGTACATC.

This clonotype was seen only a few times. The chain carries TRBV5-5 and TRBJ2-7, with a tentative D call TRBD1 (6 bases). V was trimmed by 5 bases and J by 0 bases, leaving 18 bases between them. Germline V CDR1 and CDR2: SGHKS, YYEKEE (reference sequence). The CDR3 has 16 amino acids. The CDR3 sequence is CASSSWGRGSSYEQYF. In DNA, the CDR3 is TGTGCCAGCAGTTCATGGGGGCGAGGAAGCTCCTACGAGCAGTACTTC.

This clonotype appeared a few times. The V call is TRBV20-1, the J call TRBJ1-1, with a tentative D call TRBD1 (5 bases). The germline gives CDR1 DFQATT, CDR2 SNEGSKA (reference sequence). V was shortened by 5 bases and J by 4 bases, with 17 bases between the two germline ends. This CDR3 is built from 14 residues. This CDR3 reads CSAPSRGVGTEAFF. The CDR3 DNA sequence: TGCAGTGCTCCTAGCCGAGGGGTGGGCACTGAAGCTTTCTTT.

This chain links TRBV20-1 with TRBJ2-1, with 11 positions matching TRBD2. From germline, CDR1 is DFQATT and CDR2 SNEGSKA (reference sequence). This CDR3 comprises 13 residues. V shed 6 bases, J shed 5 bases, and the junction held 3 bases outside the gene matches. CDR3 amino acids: CSATSGSDNEQFF. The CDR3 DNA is TGCAGTGCAACTAGCGGGAGCGACAATGAGCAGTTCTTC.